This section outlines one T cell receptor (beta chain) sequence together with its context. Its antigen is unknown. CDR1 LGHDT and CDR2 YNNKEL come from the germline V gene (reference sequence). The CDR3 runs 15 residues. Trimming took off 1 base at V and 9 bases at J, with 18 bases between the two ends. The sample belongs to a study of blood T cells in healthy people across ages. Through a sample-barcoded 5' primer and a J-beta primer mix, a second PCR was run for roughly 6 to 12 cycles. A template-switch adaptor containing 12 random nucleotides labeled each cDNA molecule. Any given sample supplied a minimum of 3 million CDR3-containing paired-end reads. One entry per CDR3 protein results from TCRdb running MiXCR on the 5' RACE reads. The repertoire holds about 650,000 distinct CDR3 sequences, with about 51% as singletons. Each individual donor underwent a draw of about 11 milliliters of peripheral blood.

Findings and limits, study-wide: Not knowing donor CMV status may have confounded expanded clonotype changes.

The sample taken for sequencing was blood. The clonotype originates from an elderly woman in good health. The J gene is TRBJ1-2, the V gene TRBV3-1, with unresolved D. The CDR3 bases are TGTGCCAGCAGCCAAGCTTCTGCCAGGCCCTTAAGCTACACCTTC. Translation gives CASSQASARPLSYTF.